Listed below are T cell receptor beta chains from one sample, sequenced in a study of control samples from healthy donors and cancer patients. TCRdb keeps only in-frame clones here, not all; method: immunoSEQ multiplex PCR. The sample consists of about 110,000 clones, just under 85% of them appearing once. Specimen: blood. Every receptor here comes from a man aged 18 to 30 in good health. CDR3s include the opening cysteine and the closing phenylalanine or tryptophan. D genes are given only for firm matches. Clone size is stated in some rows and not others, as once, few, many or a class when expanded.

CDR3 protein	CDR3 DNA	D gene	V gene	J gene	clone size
CASSSPGQTVAKTQYF	TGTGCCAGTAGTTCCCCGGGACAGACAGTAGCAAAGACCCAGTACTTC	TRBD1	TRBV19	TRBJ2-5	.
CASGIFSGGETQYF	TGTGCTAGTGGGATCTTTAGCGGGGGAGAGACCCAGTACTTC	TRBD2	TRBV12-5	TRBJ2-5	.
CASRPSGGYTDTQYF	TGTGCCAGCCGCCCTAGCGGGGGATACACAGATACGCAGTATTTT	TRBD2	TRBV7-9	TRBJ2-3	.
CASSSLTTYGEPTDTQYF	TGTGCCAGCAGCTCTTTAACCACTTATGGCGAGCCCACAGATACGCAGTATTTT	.	TRBV11-2	TRBJ2-3	.
CARGSGNTIYF	TGTGCCAGGGGATCTGGAAACACCATATATTTT	.	TRBV21-1	TRBJ1-3	.
CASSFTSYSNQPQHF	TGTGCCAGCAGTTTTACTTCGTATAGCAATCAGCCCCAGCATTTT	.	TRBV27	TRBJ1-5	.
CASSIPTGYNEQFF	TGTGCCAGCAGCATCCCTACAGGCTACAATGAGCAGTTCTTC	.	TRBV5-8	TRBJ2-1	.
CASSFYNEQFF	TGTGCCAGCAGTTTTTACAATGAGCAGTTCTTC	.	TRBV27	TRBJ2-1	.
CASSMGGRTEAFF	TGCGCCAGCAGTATGGGAGGGAGGACTGAAGCTTTCTTT	.	TRBV4-3	TRBJ1-1	.
CASSVAQMGRMGGYTF	TGTGCCAGCAGCGTAGCTCAGATGGGCAGAATGGGAGGCTACACCTTC	.	TRBV9	TRBJ1-2	.
CASSPTGGNEQFF	TGTGCCAGCAGCCCGACAGGGGGAAATGAGCAGTTCTTC	TRBD1	TRBV11-2	TRBJ2-1	.
CASSSGPVTDTQYF	TGTGCCAGCAGCTCTGGACCAGTGACAGATACGCAGTATTTT	.	TRBV9	TRBJ2-3	.
CASSVDEGGNSPLHF	TGTGCCAGCAGCGTAGACGAGGGTGGGAATTCACCCCTCCACTTT	.	TRBV9	TRBJ1-6	.
CASKGLAGGADTQYF	TGTGCCAGCAAAGGACTAGCGGGGGGTGCAGATACGCAGTATTTT	TRBD2	TRBV2	TRBJ2-3	few
CASTTGLADTQYF	TGTGCCAGTACGACAGGGCTTGCAGATACGCAGTATTTT	TRBD1	TRBV6-5	TRBJ2-3	.
CASKGQGGGEQFF	TGTGCCAGTAAGGGACAGGGTGGCGGGGAGCAGTTCTTC	TRBD1	TRBV2	TRBJ2-1	.
CASSEFGTASSRELFF	TGTGCCAGCAGTGAATTTGGGACTGCGAGCTCACGGGAGCTGTTTTTT	.	TRBV25-1	TRBJ2-2	.
CASSERVFETQYF	TGTGCCAGCAGTGAGCGGGTTTTCGAGACCCAGTACTTC	.	TRBV6-1	TRBJ2-5	.
CASSQGQGTSPLHF	TGTGCCAGCAGCCAAGGACAGGGAACTTCACCCCTCCACTTT	TRBD1	TRBV5-6	TRBJ1-6	once
CASSLGRNNEQFF	TGTGCCAGCAGCTTAGGACGGAACAATGAGCAGTTCTTC	.	TRBV7-8	TRBJ2-1	once
CASSPTSGGARRRNEQFF	TGTGCCAGCAGCCCGACTAGCGGGGGGGCCCGAAGGAGGAATGAGCAGTTCTTC	TRBD2	TRBV28	TRBJ2-1	.
CSASLAGGLSYNEQFF	TGCAGTGCTAGTCTAGCGGGGGGGCTCTCCTACAATGAGCAGTTCTTC	TRBD2	TRBV20-1	TRBJ2-1	.
CASSQASGSSGANVLTF	TGCGCCAGCAGCCAGGCTAGCGGGTCTTCTGGGGCCAACGTCCTGACTTTC	TRBD2	TRBV4-1	TRBJ2-6	.
CASSLPSSYNEQFF	TGTGCCAGCAGTCTACCCAGCTCCTACAATGAGCAGTTCTTC	.	TRBV6-5	TRBJ2-1	.
CSGSDSLNYGYTF	TGCAGCGGATCGGACAGCCTTAACTATGGCTACACCTTC	.	TRBV29-1	TRBJ1-2	.
CALRGGTGGYTF	TGTGCCCTCAGGGGAGGTACCGGGGGCTACACCTTC	.	TRBV28	TRBJ1-2	.
CASSAGASGGALETQYF	TGTGCCAGCAGCGCAGGAGCTAGCGGGGGGGCCCTGGAGACCCAGTACTTC	TRBD2	TRBV9	TRBJ2-5	.
CASSLVGMNEGAWDYGYTF	TGCGCCAGCAGCTTGGTTGGGATGAATGAGGGGGCTTGGGACTATGGCTACACCTTC	TRBD1	TRBV5-1	TRBJ1-2	.
CSAQGALNEKLFF	TGCAGCGCTCAGGGGGCCCTTAATGAAAAACTGTTTTTT	TRBD1	TRBV29-1	TRBJ1-4	.
CASSFDRGDYGYTF	TGTGCCAGCAGCTTTGACAGGGGAGACTATGGCTACACCTTC	TRBD1	TRBV5-4	TRBJ1-2	.
CASSIDHTTQGRNQPQHF	TGTGCCAGTAGTATAGACCATACGACACAGGGGCGGAATCAGCCCCAGCATTTT	TRBD1	TRBV19	TRBJ1-5	.
CASSSLGTNTGELFF	TGTGCCAGCAGCTCGCTCGGGACGAACACCGGGGAGCTGTTTTTT	.	TRBV5-6	TRBJ2-2	once
CASSQEEQGREQYF	TGCGCCAGCAGCCAAGAGGAACAGGGTAGGGAGCAGTACTTC	.	TRBV4-1	TRBJ2-7	.
CSARVSNQPQHF	TGCAGCGCTCGTGTTAGCAATCAGCCCCAGCATTTT	.	TRBV29-1	TRBJ1-5	few
CASLPGTGTYNEQFF	TGCGCCAGTTTACCCGGGACAGGGACCTACAATGAGCAGTTCTTC	TRBD1	TRBV5-1	TRBJ2-1	.